These T cell receptor beta chains were read from a single sample in a study of human T cells and chemical hapten exposure. Using its own MiXCR run on the RACE reads, TCRdb lists one record per CDR3 protein. The sample has tens of thousands of distinct CDR3 sequences; about 11% are singletons. The sample consisted of whole blood, taken in connection with sensitization to the hapten diphenylcyclopropenone (DPC). These TCRs come from a man aged 40-49 years with alopecia areata. Some clones in this sample may be carry-over from other donors' samples. The CDR3 runs from the conserved cysteine through the conserved F or W. A D gene is named only where the DNA matches it firmly. Not every row has a clone size; where given, it reads once, few, many or a size class.

TRBJ2-2,few,TRBV10-3,TRBD2,TGTGCCATCAGTGGGACTAGCGGAGTAACCGGGGAGCTGTTTTTT,CAISGTSGVTGELFF
TRBJ1-2,few,TRBV12-3/TRBV12-4,.,TGTGCCAGCAGTTTAGCGCGAGGTGATGGCTACACCTTC,CASSLARGDGYTF
TRBJ2-7,medium-sized,TRBV28,.,TGTGCCAGCAGCGCCACCGGGACAATGAGCTCCTACGAGCAGTACTTC,CASSATGTMSSYEQYF
TRBJ1-2,.,TRBV28,.,TGTGCCAGCGGGTCTCGGAGCTATGGCTACACCTTC,CASGSRSYGYTF
TRBJ2-6,many,TRBV6-5,.,TGTGCCAGCAGTTCCCCCCAGACGGGAGGGGCCAACGTCCTGACTTTC,CASSSPQTGGANVLTF
TRBJ2-7,.,TRBV29-1,.,TGCAGCGTTGATGGGAACGGGGCTGGGCAGTACTTC,CSVDGNGAGQYF
TRBJ1-4,many,TRBV11-3,TRBD1,TGTGCCAGCAGCTTAGGTGGGACAGGGAATGAAAAACTGTTTTTT,CASSLGGTGNEKLFF
TRBJ1-2,many,TRBV7-2,TRBD1,TGTGCCAGCAGCTCGACAGGGGCTTTTGACTATGGCTACACCTTC,CASSSTGAFDYGYTF
TRBJ1-2,few,TRBV30,.,TGTGCCTGGAGTGTAGGGGTCACAGCCTATGGCTACACCTTC,CAWSVGVTAYGYTF
TRBJ1-2,.,TRBV28,.,TGTGCCAGCAGTTACGGGGCTTCGTACTATGGCTACACCTTC,CASSYGASYYGYTF
TRBJ1-1,many,TRBV5-4,.,TGTGCCAGCAGCTTGGAGGGAGGATCTGAAGCTTTCTTT,CASSLEGGSEAFF